The sequence of this T cell receptor (beta chain) was determined in a study of somatic mutations in cytotoxic T cells in rheumatoid arthritis. General study results and limits: Slight TRBV07 underrepresentation in rheumatoid arthritis patients went unadjusted for multiple comparisons. The study found no significant difference in CD8+ T-cell clonality between rheumatoid arthritis patients and age-matched healthy controls.

The investigators isolated CD4+ and CD8+ cells by positive magnetic bead selection and checked their purity by flow cytometry. Concerning this clone: Antigen: not known.

The protocol was immunoSEQ multiplex PCR, while the TCRdb copy is restricted to in-frame clones and leaves out a portion. The repertoire holds about 1,400 clones, approximately 86% seen once, with about two fifths in the top ten. The germline V gene has CDR1 SNHLY and CDR2 FYNNEI. The CDR3 has 16 amino acids. The V gene end was trimmed by 6 bases and the J gene end by 6 bases; junction bases not matched to a gene: 8. V and J are TRBV2 and TRBJ2-1, with 13 bases aligning to TRBD2. The TCR was taken from a woman aged 70 to 79 with rheumatoid arthritis. Source material: CD8+ T cells sorted from blood. For the CDR3, the DNA is TGTGCCAGCAGCGACCCACTAGCGGGGGGGCCCAATGAGCAGTTCTTC. Its translation is CASSDPLAGGPNEQFF.